This passage covers 27 T cell receptor beta chains from one sample sequenced in a study of T cell repertoires in cytomegalovirus infection (dated by TCRdb to the late 2010s). Sequencing was carried out with an Illumina HiSeq 1500. TCRdb passed the public sequencing reads through fastp at Q25 and MiXCR, retaining productive beta sequences. Rows with a matching CDR3 protein are joined into one entry that keeps the most common DNA and genes. This sample comprises roughly 120,000 distinct CDR3 sequences, over 25% of them detected only once. The leading ten clones occupy 45% to 65% of the sample. These TCRs are of unknown antigen specificity. Taken with the paper, the label for treatment or condition translates to: in vitro stimulation with specific CMV peptide epitopes to enrich CMV-specific T cells. The sequenced sample was CD8+ T cells from cultured PBMCs, obtained from culture after CMV antigen stimulation. Every receptor here comes from a human donor in good health (CMV status not recorded). Some clones in this sample may be carry-over from other donors' samples.

The V and J genes are TRBV2 and TRBJ2-7; D is undetermined. Trimming left V 2 bases short and J 3 bases short, with 11 bases between. CDR3 length: 14 amino acids. Per germline, CDR1 SNHLY and CDR2 FYNNEI. The DNA of the CDR3 is TGTGCCAGCAGTGAACTTGCAGATTTCTACGAGCAGTACTTC. Translated, it gives CASSELADFYEQYF. The full variable domain, in which reference TRBV2 and TRBJ2-7 provide the parts outside the CDR3, is EPEVTQTPSHQVTQMGQEVILRCVPISNHLYFYWYRQILGQKVEFLVSFYNNEISEKSEIFDDQFSVERPDGSNFTLKIRSTKLEDSAMYFCASSELADFYEQYFGPGTRLTVT.

This clonotype was seen only a few times. The CDR3: CASSLRGGTGVNYGYTF. DNA for the CDR3: TGTGCCAGCAGCCTCCGCGGTGGGACAGGGGTAAACTATGGCTACACCTTC. The chain recombines TRBV7-8 with TRBJ1-2; 10 nucleotides align to TRBD1. The germline CDR1 and CDR2 sequences are SGHVS and FQNEAQ. J gave up 2 bases and V 5 bases, and 11 bases lay outside the gene matches. The length of the CDR3 is 17 residues.

This clonotype was picked up a small number of times. The chain couples TRBV4-1 to TRBJ2-7, with D perhaps TRBD1 or TRBD2 (5 bases each). Germline CDR1 and CDR2: MGHRA and YSYEKL. The CDR3 runs 16 residues. The V and J ends lost 4 bases and 0 bases respectively, with 16 bases between them. CDR3 residues: CASSPGSGMNSYEQYF. CDR3 coding DNA: TGCGCCAGCAGCCCAGGGTCGGGGATGAACTCCTACGAGCAGTACTTC.

This clonotype has just a few counts. The rearrangement links TRBV4-1 to TRBJ2-2, with 7 bases aligning to TRBD1. Per germline, CDR1 MGHRA and CDR2 YSYEKL. With V trimmed by 5 bases and J by 1 base, 1 base remained unmatched. CDR3 length equals 14 residues. The CDR3 bases are TGCGCCAGCAGCGGGACAGTGAACACCGGGGAGCTGTTTTTT. The encoded protein is CASSGTVNTGELFF.

CDR3 residues: CASSPSGRAGNEQFF. CDR3 in DNA: TGTGCCAGCAGCCCGAGCGGGAGGGCCGGGAATGAGCAGTTCTTC. The chain employs TRBV7-6 and TRBJ2-1; the match to TRBD2 covers 10 bases. Losses at the gene ends were 5 bases for V and 7 bases for J; bases not matched to a gene: 8. The CDR3 covers 15 residues. The V gene's germline CDR1 is SGHVS and CDR2 FNYEAQ.

This clonotype was recorded a few times. This chain connects TRBV7-3 to TRBJ1-1, with D perhaps TRBD1 (6 bases). The germline CDR1 and CDR2 sequences are SGHTA and FQGTGA. This CDR3 region has 13 residues. Trimming removed 3 bases from V and 6 bases from J, with 11 bases in between. CDR3: CASSLSGGPEAFF. In nucleotides, the CDR3 is TGTGCCAGCAGCTTGTCCGGGGGCCCTGAAGCTTTCTTT.

This chain connects TRBV27 to TRBJ1-1; a weak D match, TRBD1 (5 bases). V lost 8 bases, J lost 0 bases, and 10 bases lay in between. CDR1 is MNHEY, CDR2 SMNVEV, per germline (reference sequence). The CDR3 contains 13 residues. The CDR3 here is CASHRSMNTEAFF. DNA of the CDR3: TGTGCCAGCCACAGGAGCATGAACACTGAAGCTTTCTTT.

The chain joins TRBV7-6 to TRBJ1-4; no definite D call. Trimming removed 1 base at V and 3 bases at J, with 9 bases between. Germline V lookup: CDR1 SGHVS, CDR2 FNYEAQ. CDR3 length: 15 amino acids. The CDR3, as DNA: TGTGCCAGCAGCTTAGGGACGGTATCTAATGAAAAACTGTTTTTT. This codes for CASSLGTVSNEKLFF.

There are many counts of this clonotype. The chain carries TRBV12-3 or TRBV12-4 and TRBJ2-5, with D perhaps matching TRBD2 (5 bases). The CDR3 sequence is 16 residues long. The germline V and J ends were trimmed by 6 bases and 0 bases, with 17 bases remaining between them. CDR3 coding DNA: TGTGCCAGCAGGGGGAAGGACTCGACCTACCAAGAGACCCAGTACTTC. As protein: CASRGKDSTYQETQYF.

The J gene is TRBJ2-2, the V gene TRBV6-5; the D gene is possibly TRBD1 (5 bases). This CDR3 contains 15 residues. Germline CDR1 is MNHEY and CDR2 is SVGAGI. V dropped 6 bases and J dropped 5 bases, with 16 bases sitting between them. CDR3 nucleotides: TGTGCCAGCAGAAACACAGGAAACCCTACCGGGGAGCTGTTTTTT. Its translation: CASRNTGNPTGELFF.

This clonotype was seen ten or more times. The CDR3 DNA reads as TGTGCCAGCAGCCAGCAACCGGGACAACAAGAGACCCAGTACTTC. Amino acids: CASSQQPGQQETQYF. This chain uses TRBV3-1 with TRBJ2-5; D possibly corresponds to TRBD1 (6 bases). Germline loops: CDR1 LGHDT, CDR2 YNNKEL (reference sequence). V was shortened by 3 bases and J by 2 bases, with 13 bases between the two germline ends. CDR3 size: 15 residues.

This clonotype was seen only a few times. The chain carries TRBV4-1 and TRBJ1-4; D gene unclear. Germline values: CDR1 MGHRA, CDR2 YSYEKL. The CDR3 consists of 12 residues. The V end was cut by 0 bases, the J end by 12 bases, with 8 bases between. The CDR3 loop is CASSQDTTELFF. CDR3 coding DNA: TGCGCCAGCAGCCAAGATACGACGGAACTGTTTTTT.

The J gene is TRBJ1-3, the V gene TRBV4-3, with no clear D. V was cut by 0 bases and J by 5 bases, with 14 bases left in between. The CDR3 spans 16 residues. The germline V gene encodes CDR1 LGHNA and CDR2 YSLEER. CDR3 region: CASSQDWTAPRNTIYF. The CDR3 DNA reads as TGCGCCAGCAGCCAAGATTGGACGGCCCCGAGAAACACCATATATTTT.

This clonotype showed up many times. The V gene is TRBV5-1, the J gene TRBJ2-1, with D hard to call. In germline, CDR1 is SGHRS, CDR2 YFSETQ. V dropped 5 bases and J dropped 5 bases, with 8 bases sitting between them. The CDR3 spans 12 residues. CDR3 region: CASSFADNEQFF. CDR3 DNA: TGCGCCAGCAGTTTTGCTGACAATGAGCAGTTCTTC.

V is TRBV19 and J is TRBJ2-3; D may be TRBD2 (6 bases). There are 15 residues in the CDR3. The germline gives CDR1 LNHDA, CDR2 SQIVND (reference sequence). Trimming pared 3 bases from V and 1 base from J, leaving 11 bases between. The CDR3 coding sequence is TGTGCCAGTAGTATGGAGGGATTGGGCACAGATACGCAGTATTTT. Amino acids: CASSMEGLGTDTQYF.

The chain recombines TRBV11-2 with TRBJ2-1; D is possibly TRBD1 (6 bases). This CDR3 has 17 residues. The V and J ends lost 0 bases and 3 bases respectively, with 15 bases between them. Germline V CDR1 and CDR2: SGHAT, FQNNGV. The CDR3 protein is CASSLDSYGGLYNEQFF. The CDR3 DNA reads as TGTGCCAGCAGCTTAGATTCCTATGGGGGCCTCTACAATGAGCAGTTCTTC.

This sequence joins TRBV13 and TRBJ1-3, with D hard to call. V lost 0 bases, J lost 0 bases, and 15 bases lay in between. Germline CDR1 and CDR2: PRHDT and FYEKMQ (reference sequence). There are 18 residues in the CDR3. This chain's CDR3 is CASSLGFSGDSSGNTIYF. The CDR3 DNA follows: TGTGCCAGCAGCTTAGGTTTCTCGGGAGATAGCTCTGGAAACACCATATATTTT.

This chain uses TRBV15 with TRBJ1-1; possible D gene TRBD1, 5 bases. Germline CDR1 is LNHNV and CDR2 is YYDKDF (reference sequence). The V end was cut by 0 bases, the J end by 6 bases, with 11 bases between. This CDR3 comprises 14 residues. For the CDR3, the DNA is TGTGCCACCAGCAGAGATCGGGGGTTCCCTGAAGCTTTCTTT. Translated, it gives CATSRDRGFPEAFF.

This clonotype has just a few counts. The gene calls are TRBV7-2 and TRBJ2-1; 13 positions agree with TRBD2. V gave up 5 bases and J gave up 4 bases; unmatched junction bases: 2. The length of the CDR3 is 15 residues. Germline loops: CDR1 SGHTA, CDR2 FQGNSA. The CDR3 nucleotides are TGTGCCAGCAGCGCGGGACTAGCGGGGTACAATGAGCAGTTCTTC. As protein: CASSAGLAGYNEQFF.

This sequence joins TRBV7-6 and TRBJ2-5, with 8 bases that match TRBD1. Germline V gives CDR1 SGHVS, CDR2 FNYEAQ. The CDR3 length is 14 residues. Trimming at V came to 4 bases and at J to 4 bases, leaving 5 bases not matched to a gene. The CDR3 loop is CASSSVDRGETQYF. The CDR3 region has the DNA TGTGCCAGCAGCTCCGTCGACAGGGGAGAGACCCAGTACTTC.

The V gene is TRBV12-3 or TRBV12-4, the J gene TRBJ2-3; D gene unclear. V was shortened by 0 bases and J by 5 bases, with 3 bases between the two germline ends. This CDR3 has 12 residues. The CDR3 sequence is CASSLAGDTQYF. DNA of the CDR3: TGTGCCAGCAGTTTAGCGGGAGATACGCAGTATTTT.

In this sample, this clonotype turned up a few times. The gene calls are TRBV4-1 and TRBJ2-3; 11 positions agree with TRBD2. The CDR3 length is 18 residues. The junction had 7 bases not matched to a gene; V was cut back by 1 base and J by 1 base. The germline CDR1 and CDR2 sequences are MGHRA and YSYEKL. CDR3 DNA: TGCGCCAGCAGCCAAGGACTAGCGGGGACCTCTGGCACAGATACGCAGTATTTT. Protein product: CASSQGLAGTSGTDTQYF.

This chain joins TRBV5-1 and TRBJ2-3; the D gene is possibly TRBD1 (6 bases). This CDR3 contains 14 residues. Trimming shortened V by 2 bases and J by 1 base, and 8 bases separated the two germline ends. Germline V lookup: CDR1 SGHRS, CDR2 YFSETQ. This CDR3 is CASSFRQGTDTQYF. CDR3 coding DNA: TGCGCCAGCAGCTTTAGACAGGGCACAGATACGCAGTATTTT.

The chain couples TRBV2 to TRBJ1-1; D may be TRBD1 (5 bases). Germline CDR1 and CDR2: SNHLY and FYNNEI. The CDR3 sequence is 14 residues long. V lost 6 bases to trimming and J lost 0 bases, with 11 bases between them. The CDR3 sequence is CASRAGTVNTEAFF. The CDR3, as DNA: TGTGCCAGCAGAGCCGGGACGGTGAACACTGAAGCTTTCTTT.

The sample holds a few counts of this clonotype. The J gene is TRBJ1-1, the V gene TRBV7-9, with a tentative D call TRBD1 (6 bases). Per the germline V gene, CDR1 is SEHNR and CDR2 is FQNEAQ (reference sequence). V dropped 4 bases and J dropped 6 bases, with 30 bases sitting between them. This CDR3 spans 19 amino acids. CDR3 nucleotide sequence: TGTGCCAGCAGCTCCTTAGACTCACGTGGGGGGCCAAGGGACGCTGAAGCTTTCTTT. Its protein is CASSSLDSRGGPRDAEAFF.

The table lists this clonotype with a few counts. This rearrangement joins TRBV7-9 to TRBJ1-1; D call uncertain. The germline gives CDR1 SEHNR, CDR2 FQNEAQ (reference sequence). Between the trimmed V and J ends, which lost 7 bases and 1 base, there was a span of 4 bases. The CDR3 runs 11 residues. The CDR3 loop reads CASTENTEAFF. In DNA form, the CDR3 reads TGTGCCAGCACTGAGAACACTGAAGCTTTCTTT.

This clonotype was seen more than once but under ten times. The rearrangement links TRBV6-2 or TRBV6-3 to TRBJ2-7, with TRBD1 as a possible D gene (5 bases). The V end lost 4 bases, the J end lost 6 bases, and 10 bases lay between the germline ends. The CDR3 runs 12 residues. Germline values: CDR1 MNHEY, CDR2 SVGEGT. The CDR3 bases are TGTGCCAGCAGTTGGGGCCTCTCCGAGCAGTACTTC. Translation gives CASSWGLSEQYF.